A single sample gave rise to the 15 T cell receptor beta chains below, sequenced in a study of regulatory T cells in long-lasting Graves disease. Arm-PCR of CDR3 regions and iRepertoire HTBI primers were used to build TCR beta libraries. TCRdb reanalysed the multiplex PCR reads using MiXCR and keeps one entry per CDR3 protein. The sample has 250,000 or so distinct CDR3 sequences, 20% seen once. Time point defined: newly diagnosed GD, antithyroid drugs for less than 3 months. TCR sequences were obtained from RNA taken from PBMCs. Sample: peripheral blood mononuclear cells (PBMCs), taken at new diagnosis, from a patient treated with antithyroid drugs. All receptors come from a female donor with Graves disease.

This clonotype was detected ten times or more. The chain joins TRBV7-9 to TRBJ2-7; no clear D gene. In germline, CDR1 is SEHNR, CDR2 FQNEAQ (reference sequence). The CDR3 has 11 amino acids. Between the trimmed V and J ends, which lost 1 base and 6 bases, there was a span of 4 bases. The CDR3 sequence: CASSLGPEQYF. CDR3 bases: TGTGCCAGCAGCTTAGGGCCCGAGCAGTACTTC.

This clonotype was recorded at least ten times. The rearrangement links TRBV7-3 to TRBJ2-1, with 12 bases that match TRBD2. Germline CDR1 is SGHTA and CDR2 is FQGTGA. The CDR3 is 18 amino acids. With 2 bases clipped from V and 7 bases from J, the junction kept 12 bases outside the gene matches. The CDR3, as DNA: TGTGCCAGCAGCTTAGGTCCGCTAGCGGGAGGGCCAATAAATGAGCAGTTCTTC. It specifies CASSLGPLAGGPINEQFF.

This clonotype came up many times. The V gene is TRBV28, the J gene TRBJ2-2; D uncertain. The germline V gene encodes CDR1 MDHEN and CDR2 SYDVKM. The CDR3 consists of 16 residues. Trimming removed 5 bases at V and 0 bases at J, with 13 bases between. The CDR3 region is CASSRSWGTNTGELFF. In DNA, the CDR3 is TGTGCCAGCAGTCGTAGCTGGGGTACGAACACCGGGGAGCTGTTTTTT.

In its sample, this clonotype was seen many times. The rearrangement joins TRBV20-1 to TRBJ2-5, with D possibly matching TRBD1 (6 bases). CDR1 is DFQATT, CDR2 SNEGSKA, per germline (reference sequence). The CDR3 is 16 residues long. The V gene lost 2 bases and the J gene lost 5 bases, with 21 bases spanning the gap. The CDR3 loop is CSARPPALQGAETQYF. The CDR3 region has the DNA TGCAGTGCTAGACCCCCGGCCCTACAGGGTGCGGAGACCCAGTACTTC.

About this clonotype itself: This may be a read error: a much more frequent sequence differs by one nucleotide. This chain links TRBV10-1 with TRBJ2-3; D is possibly TRBD1 (5 bases). The CDR3 covers 15 residues. Germline-derived CDR1 and CDR2 are WNHNN and SYGVQD (reference sequence). The CDR3 region is CASSETTGSTGTQYF. The CDR3 DNA follows: TGCGCCAGCAGTGAAACCACCGGGTCCACAGGTACGCAGTATTTT.

In this sample, this clonotype turned up many times. The chain combines TRBV6-1 with TRBJ1-1, with D unresolved. Trimming stripped 5 bases from V and 1 base from J, with 11 bases between. The CDR3 extends over 14 amino acids. Germline CDR1 reads MNHNS; CDR2 reads SASEGT. CDR3 residues: CASSLGKGNTEAFF. The DNA for the CDR3 is TGTGCCAGCAGTCTCGGGAAAGGGAACACTGAAGCTTTCTTT.

This clonotype has just one count. The V call is TRBV7-9, the J call TRBJ2-7, with a tentative D call TRBD2 (5 bases). Germline V gene data show CDR1 as SEHNR and CDR2 as FQNEAQ (reference sequence). This CDR3 spans 15 amino acids. The V gene lost 5 bases and the J gene lost 3 bases, with 17 bases spanning the gap. The CDR3 DNA follows: TGTGCCAGCAGCCAACAGACGGGAAGCGTCTACGAGCAGTACTTC. This translates into CASSQQTGSVYEQYF.

The chain combines TRBV7-2 with TRBJ2-1, with TRBD2 identical over 13 bases. The CDR3 totals 13 residues. Germline trimming cut 4 bases from V and 9 bases from J; bases unmatched to any gene: 0. The V gene's germline CDR1 is SGHTA and CDR2 FQGNSA. CDR3 residues: CASSWTSGSEQFF. Written as DNA, the CDR3 is TGTGCCAGCAGCTGGACTAGCGGGAGTGAGCAGTTCTTC.

This clonotype has only one observation. This rearrangement joins TRBV19 to TRBJ1-2; 7 bases match TRBD1. The V segment lost 7 bases and the J segment 2 bases; nucleotides outside the gene matches: 7. The CDR3 has 14 amino acids. The germline V gene encodes CDR1 LNHDA and CDR2 SQIVND (reference sequence). In DNA, the CDR3 is TGTGCCAGTAACAACAGGGGCCGGAACTATGGCTACACCTTC. Its translation: CASNNRGRNYGYTF. Supplemented by reference TRBV19 and TRBJ1-2, the full variable domain reads DGGITQSPKYLFRKEGQNVTLSCEQNLNHDAMYWYRQDPGQGLRLIYYSQIVNDFQKGDIAEGYSVSREKKESFPLTVTSAQKNPTAFYLCASNNRGRNYGYTFGSGTRLTVV.

For this clonotype: This may be a read error, as it is one base from a much larger clone. The chain carries TRBV6-2 or TRBV6-3 and TRBJ1-5; no reliable D call. The CDR3 extends over 14 amino acids. Per the germline V gene, CDR1 is MNHEY and CDR2 is SVGEGT. Here the CDR3 DNA reads TGTGCCAGCAATTACCGTTGGTTAAATCAGCCCCAGCATTTT. This encodes CASNYRWLNQPQHF.

Ten or more counts support this clonotype. V usage is TRBV20-1 and J usage is TRBJ2-3, with unresolved D. The CDR3 has 11 amino acids. Germline assignment: CDR1 DFQATT and CDR2 SNEGSKA (reference sequence). The V end was cut by 6 bases, the J end by 6 bases, with 10 bases between. CDR3 in amino acids: CSAILRDTQYF. CDR3 DNA: TGCAGTGCAATCCTTCGGGATACGCAGTATTTT.

In its sample, this clonotype was seen many times. The V call is TRBV6-2 or TRBV6-3, the J call TRBJ1-5; possibly TRBD1 for D (6 bases). Trimming cost V 2 bases and J 1 base, with 12 bases left between them. CDR3 length equals 16 residues. The germline V gene has CDR1 MNHEY and CDR2 SVGEGT. CDR3 sequence reads: CASSYAGARSNQPQHF. DNA of the CDR3: TGTGCCAGCAGTTACGCGGGGGCTCGGAGCAATCAGCCCCAGCATTTT.

This clonotype was observed many times. The chain joins TRBV9 to TRBJ2-2; a possible D gene is TRBD1 (6 bases). Looked up from germline, CDR1 is SGDLS and CDR2 is YYNGEE. CDR3 length equals 15 residues. Trimming cost V 4 bases and J 2 bases, with 12 bases left between them. CDR3 amino acids: CASSPRTVNTGELFF. CDR3 coding DNA: TGTGCCAGCAGCCCGCGGACAGTCAACACCGGGGAGCTGTTTTTT.

This clonotype was seen many times. J is TRBJ1-2 and V is TRBV12-3 or TRBV12-4; 9 bases agree with TRBD1. V lost 5 bases, J lost 8 bases, and 12 bases stayed unmatched. This CDR3 contains 15 residues. For the CDR3, the DNA is TGTGCCAGCAGTCCACCTCTTGGGACAGGGAACGGCTACACCTTC. It yields the protein CASSPPLGTGNGYTF.

There are a few counts of this clonotype. This may arise from a read error, as a much more abundant clone is one base away. V usage is TRBV7-6 and J usage is TRBJ2-1, with a possible D match to TRBD1 (6 bases). Germline-derived CDR1 and CDR2 are SGHVS and FNYEAQ. The CDR3 has 16 amino acids. The V end was cut by 1 base, the J end by 12 bases, with 22 bases between. CDR3 nucleotide sequence: TGTGCCAGCAGCTTAGAGGCCGGGACACTAAGGGATGTGCAGTTCTTC. This sequence encodes CASSLEAGTLRDVQFF.